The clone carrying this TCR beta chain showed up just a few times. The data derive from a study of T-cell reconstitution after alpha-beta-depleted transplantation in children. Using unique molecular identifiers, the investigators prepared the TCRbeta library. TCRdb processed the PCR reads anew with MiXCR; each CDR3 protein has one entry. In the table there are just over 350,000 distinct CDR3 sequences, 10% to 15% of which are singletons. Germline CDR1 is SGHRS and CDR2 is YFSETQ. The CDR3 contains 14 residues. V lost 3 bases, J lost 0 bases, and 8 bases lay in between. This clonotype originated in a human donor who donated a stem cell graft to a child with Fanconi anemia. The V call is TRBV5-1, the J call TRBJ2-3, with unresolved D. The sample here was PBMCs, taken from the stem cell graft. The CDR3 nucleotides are TGCGCCAGCAGCTCGACCATGAGCACAGATACGCAGTATTTT. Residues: CASSSTMSTDTQYF.